What follows describes a single T cell receptor beta chain. Its antigen remains unidentified. TCR beta libraries were prepared from cDNA with unique molecular identifiers. A population of about 0.95 to 10 million T cells gave rise to roughly 0.5 million cDNA molecules. TCRdb ran MiXCR on the PCR reads and lists one entry per CDR3 protein. The sample lists roughly 580,000 distinct CDR3 sequences; roughly 46% were seen once. V trimming: 8 bases; J trimming: 4 bases; junction bases outside the gene matches: 3. The CDR3 extends over 12 amino acids. This sample is drawn from a study of post-analysis software for immune sequencing data. The study, taken as a whole, reports: Controls' normalized Chao1 diversity significantly exceeded that of multiple sclerosis patients. TRBV5-6, TRBV5-1 and TRBV20-1 belonged to a set of five TRBV segments that were more frequent in patients than controls. Same-batch samples co-clustered strongly by F measure.

The sequencing input was blood. The chain has TRBV12-3 or TRBV12-4 and TRBJ1-2; TRBD1 matches 8 bases. This receptor was taken from a girl aged 10-17 years with multiple sclerosis. The DNA for the CDR3 is TGTGCCAGCGACAGGGGAGGCTATGGCTACACCTTC. Translated: CASDRGGYGYTF.